This T cell receptor (beta chain) was sequenced in a study of shared clonotypes between healthy human individuals. Profiling relied on immunoSEQ multiplex PCR, and the TCRdb table lists in-frame clones only, not all of them. Found here are approximately 500,000 clones, 65% to 85% of them singletons; the top ten hold more than 9.5%. The germline V gene encodes CDR1 SGHDN and CDR2 FVKESK. The CDR3 has 14 amino acids. Trimming pared 0 bases from V and 2 bases from J, leaving 7 bases between. V gene TRBV14 combines with J gene TRBJ1-2, with no clear D. This TCR was sampled from a woman in her forties in good health. Some clones in this sample may be carry-over from other donors' samples. The sample taken for sequencing was PBMCs. The CDR3 DNA reads TGTGCCAGCAGCCAAGATGTGGGAAACTATGGCTACACCTTC. Protein product: CASSQDVGNYGYTF.